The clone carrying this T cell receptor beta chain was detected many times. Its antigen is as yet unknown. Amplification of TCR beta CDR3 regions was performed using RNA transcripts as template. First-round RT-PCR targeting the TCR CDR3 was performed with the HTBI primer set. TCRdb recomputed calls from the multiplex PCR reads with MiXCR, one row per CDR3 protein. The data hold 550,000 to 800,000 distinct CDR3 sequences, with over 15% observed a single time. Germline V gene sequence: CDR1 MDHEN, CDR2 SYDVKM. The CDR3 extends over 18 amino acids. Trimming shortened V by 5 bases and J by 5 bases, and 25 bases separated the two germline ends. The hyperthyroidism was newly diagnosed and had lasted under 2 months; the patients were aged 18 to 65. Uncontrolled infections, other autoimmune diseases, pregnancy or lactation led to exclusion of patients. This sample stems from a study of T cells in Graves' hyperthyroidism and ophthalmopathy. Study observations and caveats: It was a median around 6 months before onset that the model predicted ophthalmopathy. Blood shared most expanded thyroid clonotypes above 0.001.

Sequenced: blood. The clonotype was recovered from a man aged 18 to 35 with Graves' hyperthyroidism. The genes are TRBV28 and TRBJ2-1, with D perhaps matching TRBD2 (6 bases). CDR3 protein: CASSQRLGMRGPDNEQFF. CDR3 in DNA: TGTGCCAGCAGTCAGAGATTAGGAATGCGGGGCCCAGACAATGAGCAGTTCTTC.